This T cell receptor (beta chain) comes out of a study of T cell responses to AZD1222 COVID-19 vaccine. The wider study: Whether given at about 4 or about 12 weeks, second doses were pooled.

Comments on this clone: The antigen is not known.

CDR3 size: 14 residues. Germline CDR1 is SGHTA and CDR2 is FQGTGA. With 3 bases clipped from V and 7 bases from J, the junction kept 6 bases outside the gene matches. The method was immunoSEQ multiplex PCR; TCRdb's version includes in-frame clones alone and lacks a portion of them. Here the sample spans some 140,000 clones, more than 85% being singletons. General observations from the study: Spike as a whole was targeted by vaccine-associated CD4 TCRs, dominant at 160-218 and 743-854. Females made up more of the donors, who were largely white British, and clonal diversity may have come out too low.

This TCR derives from an adult in good health. Sequenced material: peripheral blood, taken on day 0 of AZD1222 vaccination. This chain uses TRBV7-3 with TRBJ2-3; 8 nucleotides line up with TRBD2. CDR3 nucleotides: TGTGCCAGCAGCTTGGCCGGGGGGGAAAATACGCAGTATTTT. Translating it yields CASSLAGGENTQYF.